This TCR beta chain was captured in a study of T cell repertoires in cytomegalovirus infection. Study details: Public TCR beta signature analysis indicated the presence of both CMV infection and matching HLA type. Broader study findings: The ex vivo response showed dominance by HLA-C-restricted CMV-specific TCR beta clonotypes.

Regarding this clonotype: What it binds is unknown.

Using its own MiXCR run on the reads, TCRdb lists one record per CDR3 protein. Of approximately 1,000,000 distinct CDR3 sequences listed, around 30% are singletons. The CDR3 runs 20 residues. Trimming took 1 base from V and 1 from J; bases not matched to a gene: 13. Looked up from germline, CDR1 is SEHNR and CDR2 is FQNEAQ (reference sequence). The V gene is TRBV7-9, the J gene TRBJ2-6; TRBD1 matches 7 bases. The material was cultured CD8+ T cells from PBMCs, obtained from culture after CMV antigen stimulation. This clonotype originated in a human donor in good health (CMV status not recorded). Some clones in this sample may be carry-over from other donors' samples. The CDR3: CASSLEVRGTYWSGANVLTF. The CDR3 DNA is TGTGCCAGCAGCTTAGAGGTCAGGGGGACATATTGGTCTGGGGCCAACGTCCTGACTTTC.